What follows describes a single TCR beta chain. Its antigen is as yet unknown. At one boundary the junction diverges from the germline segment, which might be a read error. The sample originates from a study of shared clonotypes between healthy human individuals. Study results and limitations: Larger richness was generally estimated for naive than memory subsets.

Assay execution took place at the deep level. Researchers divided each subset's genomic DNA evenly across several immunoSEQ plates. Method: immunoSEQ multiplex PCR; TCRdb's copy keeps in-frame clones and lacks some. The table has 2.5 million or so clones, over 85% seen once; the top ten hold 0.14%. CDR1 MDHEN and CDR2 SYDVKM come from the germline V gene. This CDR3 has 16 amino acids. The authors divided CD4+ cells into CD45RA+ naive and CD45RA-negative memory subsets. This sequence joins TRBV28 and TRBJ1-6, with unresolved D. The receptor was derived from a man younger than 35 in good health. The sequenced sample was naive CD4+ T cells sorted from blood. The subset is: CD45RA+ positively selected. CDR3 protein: CASSQELSSYNSPPHF. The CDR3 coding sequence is TGTGCCAGCAGTCAAGAACTGAGCTCCTATAATTCACCCCCCCACTTT.